This T cell receptor beta chain comes out of a study of Ad26.COV2.S vaccination and SARS-CoV-2 variants. Study-wide background: Administration of Ad26.COV2.S was intramuscular, either once or twice 56 days apart.

Germline CDR1 SEHNR, CDR2 FQNEAQ (reference sequence). The ends lost 4 bases at V and 1 base at J; junction bases unmatched: 9. CDR3 length: 16 amino acids. Treatment given: roughly 20 received Ad26.COV2.S at low or high dose, single or two shots; 5 received placebo; per-sample allocation not given. Day 63 after the first vaccine or placebo injection was the time point for sampling. TCRdb's table, derived via immunoSEQ multiplex PCR, lists solely in-frame clones and lacks some. The sample records about 250,000 clones, around 87% being singletons. V and J are TRBV7-9 and TRBJ1-2, with 7 bases identical to TRBD1. The sample here was peripheral blood, taken in a trial of Ad26.COV2.S vaccine versus placebo. The clonotype was recovered from a person between 18 and 65 years old who received the Ad26.COV2.S COVID-19 vaccine or a placebo. This chain's CDR3 is CASSSPGTAINYGYTF. CDR3 in DNA: TGTGCCAGCAGCTCCCCGGGGACAGCAATTAACTATGGCTACACCTTC.